Listed here are 2 T cell receptor beta chains from one sample, sequenced in a study of tumor-infiltrating lymphocytes in localized non-small cell lung cancer. Only in-frame clones appear in the TCRdb table, and some are missing; sequencing was by immunoSEQ multiplex PCR. The table has 11,000 to 15,000 clones, 81% seen once. Sample: lung tumor tissue. Every receptor here comes from a human donor with non-small cell lung cancer.

V usage is TRBV5-4 and J usage is TRBJ1-2; 11 bases align to TRBD1. Germline CDR1 reads SGHNT; CDR2 reads YYREEE (reference sequence). The J segment lost 8 bases and the V segment lost 4 bases, leaving 13 bases of the junction unmatched. The CDR3 has 16 residues. CDR3 DNA sequence: TGTGCCAGCAGCCTCGCACCCATGGACAGGGGGCAAGGCTACACCTTC. Translation: CASSLAPMDRGQGYTF.

The CDR3 protein is CASSFTGSYEQYF. CDR3 sequence (DNA): TGCGCCAGCAGCTTCACCGGTTCCTACGAGCAGTACTTC. V usage is TRBV5-1 and J usage is TRBJ2-7; no definite D call. Germline lookup yields CDR1 SGHRS and CDR2 YFSETQ. Trimming took off 2 bases at V and 1 base at J, with 7 bases between the two ends. This CDR3 is built from 13 residues.